This TCR beta chain was sequenced during a study of T cell responses to AZD1222 COVID-19 vaccine. Study observations and caveats: Clonal diversity was possibly underestimated; the donors were predominantly white British and more often female. A rise in Spike-specific TCR breadth and depth followed two AZD1222 doses.

The assay was immunoSEQ multiplex PCR, and TCRdb's table has in-frame clones only and misses some. Of about 150,000 clones listed, roughly 90% are singletons. Regarding this clone: The antigen is undetermined.

Between the trimmed V and J ends, which lost 0 bases and 8 bases, there was a span of 10 bases. The length of the CDR3 is 13 residues. CDR1 is LGHNA and CDR2 is YNFKEQ in the germline V gene. J is TRBJ1-2 and V is TRBV4-2; D may be TRBD1 (6 bases). The receptor was derived from an adult in good health. The material sequenced was peripheral blood, taken on day 0 of AZD1222 vaccination. The chain's CDR3 is CASSQDLGQGYTF. The CDR3, as DNA: TGTGCCAGCAGCCAAGATCTTGGACAGGGCTACACCTTC.